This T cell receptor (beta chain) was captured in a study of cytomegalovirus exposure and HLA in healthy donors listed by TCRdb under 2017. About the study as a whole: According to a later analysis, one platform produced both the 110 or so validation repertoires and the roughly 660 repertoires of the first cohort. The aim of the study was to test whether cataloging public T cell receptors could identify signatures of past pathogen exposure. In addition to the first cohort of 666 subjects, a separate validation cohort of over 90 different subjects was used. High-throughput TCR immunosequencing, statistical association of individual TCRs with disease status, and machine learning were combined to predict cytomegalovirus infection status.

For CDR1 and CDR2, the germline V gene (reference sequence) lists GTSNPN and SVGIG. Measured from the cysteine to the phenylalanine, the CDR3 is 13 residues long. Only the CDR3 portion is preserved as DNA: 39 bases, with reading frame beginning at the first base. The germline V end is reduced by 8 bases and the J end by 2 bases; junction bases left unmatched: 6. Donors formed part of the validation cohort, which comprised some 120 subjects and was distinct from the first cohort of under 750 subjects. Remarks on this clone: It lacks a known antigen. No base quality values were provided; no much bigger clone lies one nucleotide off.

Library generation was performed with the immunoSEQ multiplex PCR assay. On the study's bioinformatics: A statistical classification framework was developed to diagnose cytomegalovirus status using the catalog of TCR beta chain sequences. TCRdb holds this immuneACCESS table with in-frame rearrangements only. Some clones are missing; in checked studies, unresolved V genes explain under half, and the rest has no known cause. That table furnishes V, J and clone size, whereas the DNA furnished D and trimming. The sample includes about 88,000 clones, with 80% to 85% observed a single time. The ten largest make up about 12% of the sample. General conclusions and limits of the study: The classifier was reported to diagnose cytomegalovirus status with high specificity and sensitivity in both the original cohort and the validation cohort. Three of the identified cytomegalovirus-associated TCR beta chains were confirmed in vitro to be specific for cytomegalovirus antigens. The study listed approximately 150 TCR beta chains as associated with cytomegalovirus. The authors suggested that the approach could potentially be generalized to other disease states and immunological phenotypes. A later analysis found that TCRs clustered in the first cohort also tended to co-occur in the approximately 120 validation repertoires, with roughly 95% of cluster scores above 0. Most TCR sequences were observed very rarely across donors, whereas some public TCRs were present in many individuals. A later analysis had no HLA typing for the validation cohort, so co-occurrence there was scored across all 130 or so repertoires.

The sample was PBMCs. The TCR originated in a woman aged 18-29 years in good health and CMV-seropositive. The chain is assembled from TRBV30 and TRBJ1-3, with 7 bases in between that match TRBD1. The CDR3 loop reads CASSDRAGNTIYF. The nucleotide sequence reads TGTGCCAGTTCTGACAGGGCTGGAAACACCATATATTTT. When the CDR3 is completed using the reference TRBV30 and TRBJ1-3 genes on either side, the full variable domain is SQTIHQWPATLVQPVGSPLSLECTVEGTSNPNLYWYRQAAGRGLQLLFYSVGIGQISSEVPQNLSASRPQDRQFILSSKKLLLSDSGFYLCASSDRAGNTIYFGEGSWLTVV.